The 24 T cell receptor beta chains listed next were all sequenced from one sample in a study of blood T cell repertoires in COVID-19. Measured with immunoSEQ multiplex PCR; TCRdb has only the in-frame clones, and not every one. The profile covers some 70,000 clones, with over 80% appearing a single time and roughly 13% taken by the ten largest. Specimen: peripheral blood. Receptors were obtained from a man aged 50-60 years with COVID-19, enrolled during active disease.

CDR3 protein: CASSLGIRGSDTYNEQFF. As DNA, the CDR3 is TGTGCCAGCAGCTTAGGCATCAGGGGCTCGGACACCTACAATGAGCAGTTCTTC. V is TRBV13 and J is TRBJ2-1, with D maybe TRBD1 (6 bases). Deletions cut 0 bases from V and 2 bases from J, with 17 bases between. The CDR3 is made up of 18 amino acids. Looked up from germline, CDR1 is PRHDT and CDR2 is FYEKMQ (reference sequence).

The gene calls are TRBV6-5 and TRBJ1-3; perhaps TRBD1 as D (5 bases). Trimming took 6 bases from V and 1 from J, leaving 13 bases between them. The CDR3 runs 15 residues. The V gene's germline CDR1 is MNHEY and CDR2 SVGAGI. The DNA for the CDR3 is TGTGCCAGCAGGGGGACCGCGGGATCTGGAAACACCATATATTTT. As protein: CASRGTAGSGNTIYF.

The chain couples TRBV6-2 or TRBV6-3 to TRBJ2-6; 7 positions match TRBD1. This CDR3 is 15 amino acids long. V shed 7 bases, J shed 4 bases, and the junction held 7 bases outside the gene matches. Germline V lookup: CDR1 MNHEY, CDR2 SVGEGT. The CDR3 region is CASTPTGSGANVLTF. The CDR3 coding sequence is TGTGCCAGCACCCCGACAGGGAGCGGGGCCAACGTCCTGACTTTC.

The V and J genes are TRBV7-6 and TRBJ2-1, with 7 positions matching TRBD1. This CDR3 is built from 11 residues. Per the germline V gene, CDR1 is SGHVS and CDR2 is FNYEAQ. The junction had 1 base not matched to a gene; V was cut back by 2 bases and J by 12 bases. This chain's CDR3 is CASSLRDRQFF. Here the CDR3 DNA reads TGTGCCAGCAGCTTAAGGGACAGGCAGTTCTTC.

The chain has TRBV7-6 and TRBJ2-7; perhaps TRBD2 as D (6 bases). Germline assignment: CDR1 SGHVS and CDR2 FNYEAQ. V shed 2 bases and J shed 4 bases, with 12 bases lying between them. This CDR3 spans 14 amino acids. CDR3 bases: TGTGCCAGCAGCTTAAGCGGGTACACGTACGAGCAGTACTTC. It yields the protein CASSLSGYTYEQYF.

The chain uses TRBV3-1 (or the pseudogene TRBV3-2) and TRBJ2-3, with 9 bases lining up with TRBD1. Germline loops: CDR1 LGHDT, CDR2 YNNKEL (reference sequence). The ends lost 6 bases at V and 2 bases at J; junction bases unmatched: 6. The CDR3 has 15 amino acids. CDR3 region: CASSWDRALTDTQYF. CDR3 coding DNA: TGTGCCAGCAGTTGGGACAGGGCGCTCACAGATACGCAGTATTTT.

The rearrangement links TRBV19 to TRBJ2-3, with D possibly TRBD1 on 6 matching bases. The CDR3 sequence is 12 residues long. V gave up 8 bases and J gave up 7 bases, with 13 bases separating them. Germline V gene data show CDR1 as LNHDA and CDR2 as SQIVND (reference sequence). CDR3 amino acids: CASAQGMNTQYF. The DNA of the CDR3 is TGTGCCAGTGCCCAGGGGATGAATACGCAGTATTTT.

V gene TRBV9 combines with J gene TRBJ2-7; possible D gene TRBD1, 5 bases. The germline CDR1 and CDR2 sequences are SGDLS and YYNGEE. The CDR3 is 11 amino acids. The germline V and J ends were trimmed by 4 bases and 7 bases, with 9 bases remaining between them. Here the CDR3 reads CASSQGLEQYF. Here the CDR3 DNA reads TGTGCCAGCAGCCAGGGCTTGGAGCAGTACTTC.

The CDR3 here is CASSPWGTGSTDTQYF. In nucleotides, the CDR3 is TGTGCCAGTAGTCCATGGGGGACAGGCAGCACAGATACGCAGTATTTT. The rearrangement uses TRBV19 and TRBJ2-3; TRBD1 matches 8 bases. V gave up 5 bases and J gave up 0 bases; unmatched junction bases: 7. Germline V gene sequence: CDR1 LNHDA, CDR2 SQIVND (reference sequence). CDR3 size: 16 residues.

The V call is TRBV11-2, the J call TRBJ1-4; 7 bases match TRBD1. Germline-derived CDR1 and CDR2 are SGHAT and FQNNGV. This CDR3 region has 15 residues. V shed 5 bases, J shed 4 bases, and the junction held 7 bases outside the gene matches. This CDR3 is CASSARDSLNEKLFF. Written as DNA, the CDR3 is TGTGCCAGCAGCGCCCGGGACAGCCTTAATGAAAAACTGTTTTTT.

CDR3 sequence: CASSSGLARGETQYF. In DNA, the CDR3 is TGTGCCAGCAGCTCGGGACTAGCGCGGGGAGAGACCCAGTACTTC. V is TRBV7-6 and J is TRBJ2-5, with 10 bases that match TRBD2. The CDR3 is 15 amino acids. CDR1 and CDR2 from the germline V gene are SGHVS and FNYEAQ. Trimming removed 4 bases from V and 4 bases from J; junction bases left unmatched: 6.

This clone was detected a few times. This rearrangement joins TRBV3-1 (or the pseudogene TRBV3-2) to TRBJ2-7; 11 bases are shared with TRBD2. The CDR3 is 17 residues long. J gave up 6 bases and V 8 bases, and 18 bases lay outside the gene matches. Germline values: CDR1 LGHDT, CDR2 YNNKEL (reference sequence). DNA for the CDR3: TGTGCCAGCGGGGGTAGCGGGAGGGCTCTGGATTTCGGCGAGCAGTACTTC. Encoded protein: CASGGSGRALDFGEQYF.

The CDR3: CASSFTNRVETQYF. The CDR3 DNA follows: TGTGCCAGCAGTTTCACGAACCGGGTGGAGACCCAGTACTTC. The rearrangement uses TRBV28 and TRBJ2-5, with D unresolved. The CDR3 length is 14 residues. Germline V gives CDR1 MDHEN, CDR2 SYDVKM. Between the trimmed V and J ends, which lost 3 bases and 5 bases, there was a span of 13 bases. The variable domain in full, completed from reference TRBV28 and TRBJ2-5, reads DVKVTQSSRYLVKRTGEKVFLECVQDMDHENMFWYRQDPGLGLRLIYFSYDVKMKEKGDIPEGYSVSREKKERFSLILESASTNQTSMYLCASSFTNRVETQYFGPGTRLLVL.

CDR3 sequence (DNA): TGTGCCAGTAGTATAATCCGAGGCACAGGCCGGGAAAAACTGTTTTTT. This encodes CASSIIRGTGREKLFF. The genes are TRBV19 and TRBJ1-4; D is possibly TRBD1 (5 bases). Trimming stripped 2 bases from V and 8 bases from J, with 18 bases between. The length of the CDR3 is 16 residues. The V gene's germline CDR1 is LNHDA and CDR2 SQIVND (reference sequence).

V usage is TRBV4-3 and J usage is TRBJ1-2, with TRBD1 identical over 9 bases. Germline V gene sequence: CDR1 LGHNA, CDR2 YSLEER. The V and J ends lost 5 bases and 5 bases, in that order; junction bases with no gene match: 9. This CDR3 has 15 amino acids. The CDR3 reads CASSERQGVDYGYTF. CDR3 sequence (DNA): TGCGCCAGCAGCGAACGACAGGGGGTTGATTATGGCTACACCTTC.

The rearrangement joins TRBV11-2 to TRBJ2-2; perhaps TRBD2 as D (7 bases). Trimming shortened V by 5 bases and J by 0 bases, and 13 bases separated the two germline ends. Germline V CDR1 and CDR2: SGHAT, FQNNGV. The CDR3 contains 16 residues. This CDR3 is CASSPRGGANTGELFF. DNA of the CDR3: TGTGCCAGCAGCCCGAGGGGGGGGGCGAACACCGGGGAGCTGTTTTTT.

The V gene is TRBV5-8, the J gene TRBJ1-5; 9 bases are a match to TRBD1. This CDR3 spans 15 amino acids. Germline lookup yields CDR1 SGHTS and CDR2 YDEGEE. J gave up 6 bases and V 4 bases, and 8 bases lay outside the gene matches. CDR3 amino acids: CASSNAQGAVQPQHF. CDR3 bases: TGTGCCAGCAGCAATGCACAGGGGGCCGTTCAGCCCCAGCATTTT.

The DNA for the CDR3 is TGTGCCAGCAGTCTACAGGGAGAGACCCAGTACTTC. Its protein is CASSLQGETQYF. The chain employs TRBV2 and TRBJ2-5, with D possibly TRBD1 on 6 matching bases. V lost 5 bases, J lost 4 bases, and 8 bases lay in between. Germline V CDR1 and CDR2: SNHLY, FYNNEI. This CDR3 is built from 12 residues.

The rearrangement uses TRBV18 and TRBJ2-7, with D uncertain. CDR3 length equals 14 residues. V was trimmed by 0 bases and J by 0 bases, leaving 6 bases between them. The germline CDR1 and CDR2 sequences are KGHSH and LQKENI. The CDR3 region has the DNA TGTGCCAGCTCACCACCGTTCAGCTCCTACGAGCAGTACTTC. Its protein is CASSPPFSSYEQYF.

The rearrangement links TRBV6-5 to TRBJ2-7; TRBD1 matches at 7 bases. Germline CDR1 is MNHEY and CDR2 is SVGAGI. The CDR3 contains 14 residues. Germline trimming cut 6 bases from V and 7 bases from J; bases unmatched to any gene: 12. The CDR3 sequence is CASRSGTALGEQYF. The DNA of the CDR3 is TGTGCCAGCAGGTCCGGGACAGCTTTAGGAGAGCAGTACTTC.

The J gene is TRBJ2-7, the V gene TRBV5-1; 11 bases fit TRBD1. CDR3 length: 14 residues. After removal of 3 bases from V and 5 bases from J, the junction contained 4 bases not matched to a gene. Germline V gene lookup returns CDR1 SGHRS and CDR2 YFSETQ. This CDR3 reads CASSSGQGAHEQYF. The CDR3 region has the DNA TGCGCCAGCAGCTCTGGACAGGGGGCCCACGAGCAGTACTTC.

This chain joins TRBV6-6 and TRBJ2-3; 15 bases agree with TRBD2. The length of the CDR3 is 18 residues. V was clipped by 5 bases and J by 4 bases; unmatched bases: 10. Per the germline V gene, CDR1 is MNHNY and CDR2 is SVGAGI (reference sequence). The CDR3: CASSPVGTSGRFADTQYF. CDR3 DNA sequence: TGTGCCAGCAGTCCCGTAGGGACTAGCGGGAGGTTCGCAGATACGCAGTATTTT.

In nucleotides, the CDR3 is TGTGCCAGCAGTGAAAGGAGCGGGAGAGGCCCCGGGGTGCAGTATTTT. As protein: CASSERSGRGPGVQYF. This rearrangement joins TRBV2 to TRBJ2-3; 8 bases agree with TRBD2. Per germline, CDR1 SNHLY and CDR2 FYNNEI. There are 16 residues in the CDR3. V dropped 2 bases and J dropped 11; count of bases not matched to a gene: 15.

The genes are TRBV28 and TRBJ2-7; the D gene is possibly TRBD2 (6 bases). V lost 3 bases to trimming and J lost 0 bases, with 9 bases between them. The CDR3 contains 14 residues. Germline V gene data show CDR1 as MDHEN and CDR2 as SYDVKM. This CDR3 reads CASSFSGSSYEQYF. CDR3 nucleotides: TGTGCCAGCAGTTTTAGCGGAAGCTCCTACGAGCAGTACTTC.